This T cell receptor beta chain was documented in a study of graft-versus-host responses after intestinal transplantation. Whole-study context: Transplantation in recipients was multivisceral, liver-intestinal, or isolated intestinal. Among the recipients, all got anti-thymocyte globulin induction and then tacrolimus and steroids for 3 to 4 years.

Details on this clone: The antigen remains unidentified.

CDR1 is SGHTA, CDR2 FQGNSA, per germline. V lost 2 bases to trimming and J lost 8 bases, with 10 bases between them. The CDR3 extends over 13 amino acids. Study findings and constraints: Early HvG declines after transplant were associated with peak circulating GvH clone levels. When patients had graft-donor T cell macrochimerism, their allografts held high graft-versus-host to host-versus-graft clonal ratios.

Here immunoSEQ multiplex PCR was the method, and the copy in TCRdb shows in-frame clones only, minus some. The sample comprises 95,000 to 150,000 clones, 90% to 95% of which are singletons, and around 0.12% rests with the top ten. The V call is TRBV7-2, the J call TRBJ2-4, with D perhaps TRBD1 (5 bases). Sequenced here: unstimulated CD4+ T cells sorted from spleen or lymph node cells, sampled before intestinal transplant. The receptor comes from a human donor who received an intestinal transplant. The CDR3 spells CASSLKGSDIQYF. CDR3 nucleotide sequence: TGTGCCAGCAGCTTAAAGGGGTCGGACATTCAGTACTTC.